This T cell receptor (beta chain) comes out of a study of post-analysis software for immune sequencing data. Whole-study context: Clinical courses comprised relapsing-remitting, secondary progressive and progressive-relapsing multiple sclerosis.

The library was made from cDNA and included unique molecular identifiers. The T cell input of about 0.85 to 10 million gave roughly 0.5 million cDNA molecules. TCRdb analysed the PCR reads with MiXCR anew, one entry per CDR3 protein. The sample holds about 570,000 distinct CDR3 sequences, roughly 34% seen once. Study-level results: Controls significantly exceeded multiple sclerosis patients in normalized Chao1 diversity. F measure clustering grouped samples strongly by preparation batch. Patients had higher frequencies than controls of a few TRBV segments, including TRBV5-6, TRBV5-1 and TRBV20-1.

This clonotype was picked up a small number of times. The antigen is undetermined. A read error may account for a junction end that differs from germline. Looked up from germline, CDR1 is KGHSH and CDR2 is LQKENI. The CDR3 consists of 14 residues. The chain couples TRBV18 to TRBJ1-5, with 8 bases aligning to TRBD1. The sequencing sample was made of blood. This TCR was sampled from a girl between 2 and 17 years old with multiple sclerosis. The CDR3 sequence is CATSGGASNQPQHF. CDR3 nucleotides: TGTGCCACCTCAGGGGGCGCTAGCAATCAGCCCCAGCATTTT. Using reference TRBV18 and TRBJ1-5 for the parts outside the CDR3, the full variable domain is NAGVMQNPRHLVRRRGQEARLRCSPMKGHSHVYWYRQLPEEGLKFMVYLQKENIIDESGMPKERFSAEFPKEGPSILRIQQVVRGDSAAYFCATSGGASNQPQHFGDGTRLSIL.